This is a list of T cell receptor beta chains from one sample in a study of identical twins. A single record per CDR3 protein comes from TCRdb applying MiXCR to the 5' RACE reads. Here the sample spans 280,000 or so distinct CDR3 sequences, 8% to 9% being singletons. This same sample was also part of a study on yellow fever vaccine responses in identical twins.

The material sequenced was memory (CD45RO+) T cells sorted from blood. The receptors were sampled from a woman between 18 and 30 years old in good health. The CDR3 runs from the conserved cysteine through the conserved F or W. D genes are given only for firm matches. Only some rows state a clone size, as once, few, many or a class for expanded clones.

NA	NA	TRBJ1-4	TRBV20-1	TGCAGTGCTAGCAAGGACAGAAATGAAAAACTGTTTTTT	CSASKDRNEKLFF
few	TRBD1	TRBJ1-3	TRBV28	TGTGCCAGCAGCCAGGGACAGCACTCTGGAAACACCATATATTTT	CASSQGQHSGNTIYF
NA	TRBD1	TRBJ2-2	TRBV7-8	TGTGCCAGCAGCTTACGGGACAGGGACACCGGGGAGCTGTTTTTT	CASSLRDRDTGELFF
few	TRBD2	TRBJ2-2	TRBV3-1	TGTGCCAGCAGCCAGGGACTAGCGGGAGGACCAGCAGGGGAGCTGTTTTTT	CASSQGLAGGPAGELFF
many	NA	TRBJ1-1	TRBV29-1	TGCAGCGTTGCTGGGCAGGGGACCTCTGAAGCTTTCTTT	CSVAGQGTSEAFF
many	NA	TRBJ2-1	TRBV12-3/TRBV12-4	TGTGCCAGCAGTTTTACGGAAGAGCAGTTCTTC	CASSFTEEQFF
NA	TRBD2	TRBJ2-1	TRBV20-1	TGCAGTGCTGGCGGGACTAGCGGGGCAGGGGAGCAGTTCTTC	CSAGGTSGAGEQFF
few	NA	TRBJ2-2	TRBV2	TGTGCCAGCAGTGAGAGACCAACGAACACCGGGGAGCTGTTTTTT	CASSERPTNTGELFF
many	NA	TRBJ1-4	TRBV7-9	TGTGCCAGCAGCTTAGCTTCGCCAGGCGTGTATGAAAAACTGTTTTTT	CASSLASPGVYEKLFF
many	TRBD1	TRBJ2-1	TRBV20-1	TGCAGTGCTCATTATCCCGGGACAGGGGGCCATGAGCAGTTCTTC	CSAHYPGTGGHEQFF
few	NA	TRBJ1-4	TRBV6-2/TRBV6-3	TGTGCCAGCAGTTACTCTGACAGACTTGGTGAAAAACTGTTTTTT	CASSYSDRLGEKLFF
NA	NA	TRBJ2-1	TRBV12-3/TRBV12-4	TGTGCCAGCAGTTTAATGGGGGGCTCCTACAATGAGCAGTTCTTC	CASSLMGGSYNEQFF
few	NA	TRBJ2-1	TRBV5-1	TGCGCCAGCAGCACGGAAATTAGGACTACAGGAGATGAGCAGTTCTTC	CASSTEIRTTGDEQFF
few	TRBD2	TRBJ2-1	TRBV6-1	TGTGCCAGCTCAATTACAGGTAGCGGGGCCCGAGGTGAGCAGTTCTTC	CASSITGSGARGEQFF
few	TRBD2	TRBJ2-3	TRBV20-1	TGCAGTGCGAGAGGCCCCATAGGCGGGGGGTTTACAGATACGCAGTATTTT	CSARGPIGGGFTDTQYF
NA	NA	TRBJ2-6	TRBV6-1	TGTGCCAGCAGTGATGTAGTGGCAGGGGCACTATCTGGGGCCAACGTCCTGACTTTC	CASSDVVAGALSGANVLTF
few	TRBD1	TRBJ2-7	TRBV10-2	TGCGCCAGCAGTGAGCCGGGACAGGGCCCATACGAGCAGTACTTC	CASSEPGQGPYEQYF
many	NA	TRBJ1-2	TRBV20-1	TGCAGTGCTAGAGGAGGCTACTATGGCTACACCTTC	CSARGGYYGYTF
many	TRBD1	TRBJ1-2	TRBV20-1	TGCAGTGCCGGGACAGAATATGGCTACACCTTC	CSAGTEYGYTF
many	NA	TRBJ2-7	TRBV5-1	TGCGCCAGCAGCTTGCAGGGCTACGAGCAGTACTTC	CASSLQGYEQYF
many	NA	TRBJ2-7	TRBV20-1	TGCAGTTTCTTTGGGGACCACGAGCAGTACTTC	CSFFGDHEQYF
few	NA	TRBJ2-3	TRBV19	TGTGCCAGTAGCCATAGCACAGATACGCAGTATTTT	CASSHSTDTQYF
few	NA	TRBJ2-1	TRBV28	TGTGCCAGCGAAGCCTGGGGGGGGGGCGCGGGGAATGAGCAGTTCTTC	CASEAWGGGAGNEQFF
few	NA	TRBJ2-5	TRBV29-1	TGCAGCGTACAGACTAACACCCAAGAGACCCAGTACTTC	CSVQTNTQETQYF
many	NA	TRBJ1-1	TRBV3-1	TGTGCCAGCACATACACCACGAACACTGAAGCTTTCTTT	CASTYTTNTEAFF
NA	TRBD2	TRBJ2-1	TRBV6-2/TRBV6-3	TGTGCCAGCAGCCCCGTGGGACTAGCGGGGGGGCCGGGCTCCTACAATGAGCAGTTCTTC	CASSPVGLAGGPGSYNEQFF
many	TRBD2	TRBJ2-2	TRBV24-1	TGTGCCACCAGTGACCCTGGGGGGGTGACCGGGGAGCTGTTTTTT	CATSDPGGVTGELFF
many	NA	TRBJ2-1	TRBV7-9	TGTGCCAGCGGCTCAGCCCCACAGGGCTATGAGCAGTTCTTC	CASGSAPQGYEQFF
once	NA	TRBJ2-5	TRBV3-2	TGTGCCAGCACCCAATCGGGGAGCGAACGAGAGACCCAGTACTTC	CASTQSGSERETQYF
NA	NA	TRBJ1-2	TRBV3-1	TGTGCCAGCAGCCAAGCTGGGATTGGCTACACCTTC	CASSQAGIGYTF
NA	NA	TRBJ1-4	TRBV6-1	TGTGCCAGCAGTCAAGACCGCACTAATGAAAAACTGTTTTTT	CASSQDRTNEKLFF
NA	NA	TRBJ1-2	TRBV27	TGTGCCAGCAGTCTGGGTGGGGGGGCGAAAGGCTACACCTTC	CASSLGGGAKGYTF
NA	TRBD1	TRBJ1-5	TRBV2	TGTGCCAGCACTAGAGACAGGGGTGGCAATCAGCCCCAGCATTTT	CASTRDRGGNQPQHF
NA	NA	TRBJ1-5	TRBV19	TGTGCCAGTAAGTCCAGAAATAGCGATCAGCCCCAGCATTTT	CASKSRNSDQPQHF
many	TRBD2	TRBJ2-3	TRBV5-5	TGTGCCAGCAGAGTTCACCCGGGGGGGATCACAGATACGCAGTATTTT	CASRVHPGGITDTQYF
many	TRBD1	TRBJ2-2	TRBV5-1	TGCGCCAGCAGTTATGGACAGGGAGGCACCGGGGAGCTGTTTTTT	CASSYGQGGTGELFF
few	NA	TRBJ1-1	TRBV3-1	TGTGCCAGCAGCCAAGGGGGGAAACCGAACACTGAAGCTTTCTTT	CASSQGGKPNTEAFF
NA	TRBD1	TRBJ2-3	TRBV20-1	TGCAGTGCCCCTGGGACAGTGAGAACAGATACGCAGTATTTT	CSAPGTVRTDTQYF
few	NA	TRBJ1-4	TRBV12-3/TRBV12-4	TGTGCCAGCAGTTTAGCGCGAGGGACATTCGAAAAACTGTTTTTT	CASSLARGTFEKLFF
many	TRBD1	TRBJ2-2	TRBV10-3	TGTGCCATCAGTGAGTCGGGGACAGGGCCCACCGGGGAGCTGTTTTTT	CAISESGTGPTGELFF
NA	TRBD2	TRBJ2-5	TRBV28	TGTGCCAGCAGAACTAGCGGGGGGTCTAACCAAGAGACCCAGTACTTC	CASRTSGGSNQETQYF
few	NA	TRBJ2-3	TRBV2	TGTGCCAGCAGTGTTGGGCTAGGGAGCACAGATACGCAGTATTTT	CASSVGLGSTDTQYF
few	NA	TRBJ2-3	TRBV7-2	TGTGCCAGCAGCTTGGTACAGTTAACAGATACGCAGTATTTT	CASSLVQLTDTQYF
many	TRBD1	TRBJ2-5	TRBV28	TGTGCCAGCAGTGCGCTGGGGACAGGGCCACAAGAGACCCAGTACTTC	CASSALGTGPQETQYF
few	TRBD2	TRBJ2-2	TRBV7-2	TGTGCCAGCAGCTTACTAGCGGGGGGAGGAACCGGGGAGCTGTTTTTT	CASSLLAGGGTGELFF
many	TRBD2	TRBJ2-2	TRBV7-3	TGTGCCAGCAGCTTAACGACTAGCGGGAGAGACACCGGGGAGCTGTTTTTT	CASSLTTSGRDTGELFF
many	TRBD2	TRBJ2-7	TRBV5-1	TGCGCCAGCAGCCAGGCCCCTAGCGGGAGTAACTACGAGCAGTACTTC	CASSQAPSGSNYEQYF
few	NA	TRBJ2-2	TRBV20-1	TGCAGTGCCCGGGTAACGGGAGCTAACACCGGGGAGCTGTTTTTT	CSARVTGANTGELFF
many	NA	TRBJ2-7	TRBV20-1	TGCAGTGCTAGAGATTCGGCAGGGCTTGGGGCGCAGTACTTC	CSARDSAGLGAQYF
many	NA	TRBJ2-7	TRBV4-2	TGTGCCAGCAGCCAGGTAGGGGAGGACGAGCAGTACTTC	CASSQVGEDEQYF
few	NA	TRBJ1-3	TRBV6-5	TGTGCCAGCAGTTCCCCGGGCGGCACCATATATTTT	CASSSPGGTIYF
NA	NA	TRBJ2-1	TRBV10-1	TGCGCCAGCAGTGACCCCCGGGGCCAGCAGGGCGATGAGCAGTTCTTC	CASSDPRGQQGDEQFF
NA	NA	TRBJ1-2	TRBV19	TGTGCCAGTAGTCCCACAGGAGCGACACGCTATGGCTACACCTTC	CASSPTGATRYGYTF
many	NA	TRBJ2-1	TRBV10-3	TGTGCCAGCCAGGGGCACTGGGGCTTAGGGTTC	CASQGHWGLGF
few	TRBD2	TRBJ2-3	TRBV2	TGTGCCAGCAGTGAAGCGTTTGGACTAGGGTCGGGCACAGATACGCAGTATTTT	CASSEAFGLGSGTDTQYF